This TCR beta chain was sequenced for a study of tumor-infiltrating lymphocytes in primary liver carcinoma. Whole-study context: Samples yielded about 3.65 to 8 million productive TCRbeta reads, similar across tissue types.

Each 20-30 mg portion of unsorted bulk tissue served as the source for co-extraction of RNA and DNA. cDNA specific to TCR beta was made from approximately 0.55 ug of total RNA, with a constant-region primer employed for priming. Libraries of TCR beta came from three nested multiplex PCR rounds with slightly modified ARM-PCR. The first two PCR rounds used TRBV1-TRBV30 forward primers with a C-beta reverse primer, around 10 cycles each. TCRdb analysed the multiplex PCR reads with MiXCR anew, one entry per CDR3 protein. The sample has 50,000 to 70,000 distinct CDR3 sequences; approximately 70% are singletons. In the case of this clonotype: Its antigen remains unidentified.

Study-level findings and limits: Relative to blood, tumors carried a significantly larger fraction of the repertoire in their top 250 clones (p = 0.039).

The CDR3 totals 24 residues. Looked up from germline, CDR1 is MDHEN and CDR2 is SYDVKM. V lost 1 base to trimming and J lost 4 bases, with 40 bases between them. The sample was liver tumor tissue from sampling region 2. The sample's subset: tumor region T2, inferior pole. V is TRBV28 and J is TRBJ1-2; D is perhaps TRBD1 (6 bases). This TCR was sampled from a middle-aged man with primary liver carcinoma and hepatitis B virus infection. CDR3 sequence reads: CASSLFFRWSGEASTPCRFYGYTF. The CDR3 DNA sequence: TGTGCCAGCAGTTTATTCTTTCGTTGGTCAGGGGAGGCTTCCACTCCCTGTCGCTTCTATGGCTACACCTTC.